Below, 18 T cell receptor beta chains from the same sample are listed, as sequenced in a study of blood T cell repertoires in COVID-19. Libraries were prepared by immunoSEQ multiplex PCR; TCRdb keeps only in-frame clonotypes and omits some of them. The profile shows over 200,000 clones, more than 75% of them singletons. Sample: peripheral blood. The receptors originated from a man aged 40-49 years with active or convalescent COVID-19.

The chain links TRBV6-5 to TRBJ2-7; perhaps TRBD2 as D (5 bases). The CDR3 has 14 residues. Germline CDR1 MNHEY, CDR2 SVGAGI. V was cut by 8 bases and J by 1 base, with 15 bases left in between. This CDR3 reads CASLYNRGSYEQYF. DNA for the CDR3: TGTGCCAGCCTCTATAATCGGGGATCCTACGAGCAGTACTTC.

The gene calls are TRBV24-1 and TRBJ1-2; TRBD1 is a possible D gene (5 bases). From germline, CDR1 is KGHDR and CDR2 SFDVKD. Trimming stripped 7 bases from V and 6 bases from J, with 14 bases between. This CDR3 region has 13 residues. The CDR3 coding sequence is TGTGCCACCAGGGAGGGGCAGGCGGATGGCTACACCTTC. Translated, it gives CATREGQADGYTF.

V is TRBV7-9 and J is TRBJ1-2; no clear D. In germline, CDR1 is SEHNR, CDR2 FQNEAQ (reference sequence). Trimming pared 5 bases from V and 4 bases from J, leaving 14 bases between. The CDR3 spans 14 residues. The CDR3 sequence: CASSPPTGVYGYTF. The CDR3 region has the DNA TGTGCCAGCAGCCCTCCCACTGGAGTCTATGGCTACACCTTC.

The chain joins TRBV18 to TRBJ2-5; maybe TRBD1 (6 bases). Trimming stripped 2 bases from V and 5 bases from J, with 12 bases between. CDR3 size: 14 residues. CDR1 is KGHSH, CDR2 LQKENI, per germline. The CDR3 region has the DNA TGTGCCAGCTCACCAGAACAGGGCCGTGAGACCCAGTACTTC. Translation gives CASSPEQGRETQYF.

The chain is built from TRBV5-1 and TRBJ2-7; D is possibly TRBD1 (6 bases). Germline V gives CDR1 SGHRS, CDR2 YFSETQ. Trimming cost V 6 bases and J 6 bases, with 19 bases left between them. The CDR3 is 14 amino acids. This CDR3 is CASTGLLQGSEQYF. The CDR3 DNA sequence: TGCGCCAGCACCGGATTATTACAGGGCTCCGAGCAGTACTTC.

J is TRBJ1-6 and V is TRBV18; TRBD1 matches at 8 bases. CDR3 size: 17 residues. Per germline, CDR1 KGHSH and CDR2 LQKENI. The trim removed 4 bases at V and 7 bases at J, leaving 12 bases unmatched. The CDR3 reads CASSRSNLGQGNSPLHF. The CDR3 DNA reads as TGTGCCAGCTCACGATCTAACCTAGGACAGGGAAATTCACCCCTCCACTTT. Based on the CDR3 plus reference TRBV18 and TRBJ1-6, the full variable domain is NAGVMQNPRHLVRRRGQEARLRCSPMKGHSHVYWYRQLPEEGLKFMVYLQKENIIDESGMPKERFSAEFPKEGPSILRIQQVVRGDSAAYFCASSRSNLGQGNSPLHFGNGTRLTVT.

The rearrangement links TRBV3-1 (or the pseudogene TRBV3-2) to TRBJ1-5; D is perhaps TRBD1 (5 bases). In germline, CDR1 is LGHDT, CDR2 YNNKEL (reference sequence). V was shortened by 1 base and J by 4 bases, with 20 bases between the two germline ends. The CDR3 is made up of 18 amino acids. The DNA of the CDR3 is TGTGCCAGCAGCCAAGGTAGCTTGGGGCCAATATGGAATCAGCCCCAGCATTTT. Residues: CASSQGSLGPIWNQPQHF.

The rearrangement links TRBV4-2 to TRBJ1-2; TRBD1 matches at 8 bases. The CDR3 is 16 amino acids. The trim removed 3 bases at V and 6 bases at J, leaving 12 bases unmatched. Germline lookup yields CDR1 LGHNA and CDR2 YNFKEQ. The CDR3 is CASSHEIAAGGNGYTF. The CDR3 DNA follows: TGTGCCAGCAGCCATGAGATAGCGGCAGGGGGCAATGGCTACACCTTC.

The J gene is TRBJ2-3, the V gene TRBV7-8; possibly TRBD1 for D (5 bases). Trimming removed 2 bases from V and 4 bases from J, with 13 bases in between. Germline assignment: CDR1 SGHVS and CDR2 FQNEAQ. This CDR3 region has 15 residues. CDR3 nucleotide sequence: TGTGCCAGCAGCTTATTAAGGGGCAGGGCAGATACGCAGTATTTT. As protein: CASSLLRGRADTQYF.

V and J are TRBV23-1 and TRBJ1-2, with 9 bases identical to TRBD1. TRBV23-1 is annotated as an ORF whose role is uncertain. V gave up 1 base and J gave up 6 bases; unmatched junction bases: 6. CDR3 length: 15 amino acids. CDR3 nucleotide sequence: TGCGCCAGCAGTCAATATTTCCGGACAGGGGATGGCTACACCTTC. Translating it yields CASSQYFRTGDGYTF.

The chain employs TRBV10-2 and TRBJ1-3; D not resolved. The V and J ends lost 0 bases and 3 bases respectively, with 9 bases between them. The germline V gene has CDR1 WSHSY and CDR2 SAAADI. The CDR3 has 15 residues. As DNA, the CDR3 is TGCGCCAGCAGTGAGTCGGGCCTGGGTGGAAACACCATATATTTT. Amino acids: CASSESGLGGNTIYF.

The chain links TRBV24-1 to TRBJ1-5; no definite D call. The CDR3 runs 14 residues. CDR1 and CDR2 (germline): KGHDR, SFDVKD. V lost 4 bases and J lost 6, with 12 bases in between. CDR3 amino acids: CATSEAGAGQPQHF. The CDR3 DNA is TGTGCCACCAGTGAGGCGGGCGCCGGTCAGCCCCAGCATTTT.

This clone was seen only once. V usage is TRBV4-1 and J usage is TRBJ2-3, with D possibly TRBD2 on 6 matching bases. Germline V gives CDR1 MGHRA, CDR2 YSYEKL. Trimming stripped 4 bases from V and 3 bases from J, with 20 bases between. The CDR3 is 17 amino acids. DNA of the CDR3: TGCGCCAGCAGCCCGACTGGGGAGGCGGGGAGTACAGATACGCAGTATTTT. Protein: CASSPTGEAGSTDTQYF.

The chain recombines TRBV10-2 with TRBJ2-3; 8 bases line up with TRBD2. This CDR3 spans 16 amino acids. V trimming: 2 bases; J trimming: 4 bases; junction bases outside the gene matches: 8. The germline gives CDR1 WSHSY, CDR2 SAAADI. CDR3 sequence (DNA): TGCGCCAGCAGTGAGGTGGGCGGGAGGAGCGCAGATACGCAGTATTTT. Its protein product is CASSEVGGRSADTQYF.

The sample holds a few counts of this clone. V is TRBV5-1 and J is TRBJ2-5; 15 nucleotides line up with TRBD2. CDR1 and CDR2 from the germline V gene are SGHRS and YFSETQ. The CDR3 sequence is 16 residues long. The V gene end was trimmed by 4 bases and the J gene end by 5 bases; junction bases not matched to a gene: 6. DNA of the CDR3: TGCGCCAGCAGCACGGGACTAGCGGGGGGCGGGGAGACCCAGTACTTC. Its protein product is CASSTGLAGGGETQYF.

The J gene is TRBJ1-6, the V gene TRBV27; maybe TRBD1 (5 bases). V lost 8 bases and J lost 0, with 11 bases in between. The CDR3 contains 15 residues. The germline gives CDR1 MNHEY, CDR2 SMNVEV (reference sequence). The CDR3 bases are TGTGCCAGCTGGGGCAGGAGCTCCTATAATTCACCCCTCCACTTT. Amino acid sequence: CASWGRSSYNSPLHF.

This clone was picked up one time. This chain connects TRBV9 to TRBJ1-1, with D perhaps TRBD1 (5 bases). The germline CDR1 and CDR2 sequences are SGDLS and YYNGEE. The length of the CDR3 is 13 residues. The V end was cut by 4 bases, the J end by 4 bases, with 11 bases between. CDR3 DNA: TGTGCCAGCAGCTTATGGGGCGGCACTGAAGCTTTCTTT. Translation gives CASSLWGGTEAFF.

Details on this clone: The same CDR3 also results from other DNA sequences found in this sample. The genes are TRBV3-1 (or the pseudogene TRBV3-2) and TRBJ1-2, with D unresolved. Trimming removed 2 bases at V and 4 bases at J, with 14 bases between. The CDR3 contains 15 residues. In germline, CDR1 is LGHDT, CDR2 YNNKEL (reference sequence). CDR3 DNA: TGTGCCAGCAGCCAACGGTTAGAGGTTCTCTATGGCTACACCTTC. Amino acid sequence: CASSQRLEVLYGYTF.